These T cell receptor beta chains were read from a single sample in a study of blood T cell repertoires in COVID-19. Sequenced by immunoSEQ multiplex PCR; TCRdb stores in-frame clones only, minus some. The profile shows 150,000 to 200,000 clones, approximately 92% of them singletons. Input material: peripheral blood. These receptors were taken from a middle-aged man with acute or convalescent COVID-19. CDR3s include the opening cysteine and the closing phenylalanine or tryptophan. D genes are given only for firm matches. Where a row states a size, it is once, few, many or the class of an expanded clone; other rows omit it.

clone size	V gene	J gene	D gene	CDR3 length	CDR3 DNA	CDR3 protein
NA	TRBV4-2	TRBJ2-6	TRBD1	18	TGTGCCAGCAGCCAAGCGACAGGGGGCAACTCTGGGGCCAACGTCCTGACTTTC	CASSQATGGNSGANVLTF
NA	TRBV18	TRBJ2-1	TRBD2	15	TGTGCCAGCTCACCAGTGGCGGGGGGGCTTGGTGAGCAGTTCTTC	CASSPVAGGLGEQFF
NA	TRBV6-5	TRBJ2-5	TRBD1	15	TGTGCCAGCAGGACGGACAGGGGCCTCGGAGAGACCCAGTACTTC	CASRTDRGLGETQYF
NA	TRBV6-5	TRBJ1-2	TRBD1	14	TGTGCCAGCAGTTACTCTCCGGGACAGGGTGGTTACACCTTC	CASSYSPGQGGYTF
NA	TRBV10-3	TRBJ1-3	TRBD1	12	TGTGCCGTTGGGACAGCCGGAAACACCATATATTTT	CAVGTAGNTIYF
NA	TRBV5-6	TRBJ1-6	TRBD1	16	TGTGCCAGCAGTCCGAGAGAGGACAGGGGATATTCACCCCTCCACTTT	CASSPREDRGYSPLHF
once	TRBV7-2	TRBJ1-3	NA	13	TGTGCCAGCAGCTTAGACTTCGGAAACACCATATATTTT	CASSLDFGNTIYF
NA	TRBV30	TRBJ2-6	NA	18	TGTGCCTGGAGTGTACTTTTACCTCGGAGCTCTGGGGCCAACGTCCTGACTTTC	CAWSVLLPRSSGANVLTF
NA	TRBV21-1	TRBJ1-4	NA	13	TGTGCCAGCAACCCGGGGGGTTGGGAAAAACTGTTTTTT	CASNPGGWEKLFF
NA	TRBV19	TRBJ2-7	TRBD2	15	TGTGCCAGTAGTCCCGGGGGGGGTCGCTCCTACGAGCAGTACTTC	CASSPGGGRSYEQYF
NA	TRBV5-1	TRBJ2-1	TRBD2	15	TGCGCCAGCAGCGTGGGGACTAGCGGTTACGGTGAGCAGTTCTTC	CASSVGTSGYGEQFF
NA	TRBV19	TRBJ1-4	NA	14	TGTGCCAGTACCCCGTTGAGGGCATCCGAAAAACTGTTTTTT	CASTPLRASEKLFF
NA	TRBV2	TRBJ1-2	NA	14	TGTGCCAGCGGGAGTGCAGCGGGATCCTATGGCTACACCTTC	CASGSAAGSYGYTF
NA	TRBV30	TRBJ1-5	NA	13	TGTGCCTGGAGTCAGGAGGACAATCAGCCCCAGCATTTT	CAWSQEDNQPQHF
NA	TRBV4-1	TRBJ2-7	NA	15	TGCGCCAGCAGCCGGGCGTTAGCGGAAATCTACGAGCAGTACTTC	CASSRALAEIYEQYF
NA	TRBV30	TRBJ1-2	NA	15	TGTGCCTGGAGTCCAATGACAGGATCTGGCTATGGCTACACCTTC	CAWSPMTGSGYGYTF
NA	TRBV19	TRBJ2-4	NA	13	TGTGCCAGTAGTGAAACAGACCAAAACATTCAGTACTTC	CASSETDQNIQYF
NA	TRBV3-1/TRBV3-2	TRBJ1-1	NA	13	TGTGCCAGCAGCCACGGTCCGAACACTGAAGCTTTCTTT	CASSHGPNTEAFF
NA	TRBV6-1	TRBJ2-4	TRBD2	18	TGTGCCAGCAGTGAAGCCTGGACTAGCGCCCCCATCCAAAACATTCAGTACTTC	CASSEAWTSAPIQNIQYF
NA	TRBV6-2/TRBV6-3	TRBJ2-5	TRBD2	17	TGTGCCAGCAGTCACAGACTAGCGGGAGCGTACCAAGAGACCCAGTACTTC	CASSHRLAGAYQETQYF
NA	TRBV6-5	TRBJ2-6	NA	14	TGTGCCAGCACCAAGGGGTTTGGGGCCAACGTCCTGACTTTC	CASTKGFGANVLTF
NA	TRBV29-1	TRBJ2-7	TRBD1	13	TGCAGCGTTGGTGGGGGCAGGGGGCGAGAGCAGTACTTC	CSVGGGRGREQYF
NA	TRBV28	TRBJ2-5	NA	12	TGTGCCAGCTACTCCGGGACACAGACCCAGTACTTC	CASYSGTQTQYF
NA	TRBV5-1	TRBJ2-5	TRBD1	15	TGCGCCAGCAGCTTACAGGGGGCTAGGGAAGAGACCCAGTACTTC	CASSLQGAREETQYF
NA	TRBV7-9	TRBJ2-5	NA	14	TGTGCCAGCAGCTTAAATTCCGGGGGAGAGACCCAGTACTTC	CASSLNSGGETQYF
once	TRBV6-6	TRBJ1-5	NA	16	TGTGCCAGCAGTTATGTAGCCGGGGGTTCACCTCAGCCCCAGCATTTT	CASSYVAGGSPQPQHF
few	TRBV10-3	TRBJ2-7	NA	16	TGTGCCATCAGTGAGAGTAGCCGGGTTAGGGGGTACGAGCAGTACTTC	CAISESSRVRGYEQYF
NA	TRBV19	TRBJ1-1	NA	15	TGTGCCAGTAGTCCGTGGGGACAACGGAACACTGAAGCTTTCTTT	CASSPWGQRNTEAFF
NA	TRBV6-2/TRBV6-3	TRBJ2-1	NA	15	TGTGCCAGCAGTTTCACGCGGGGAGGCTACAATGAGCAGTTCTTC	CASSFTRGGYNEQFF
once	TRBV2	TRBJ2-1	TRBD1	14	TGTGCCAGCAGAGACAGGGGGGCTTACAATGAGCAGTTCTTC	CASRDRGAYNEQFF
once	TRBV28	TRBJ1-1	TRBD1	14	TGTGCCAGCAGTTTAGGGACAGGGAAGACTGAAGCTTTCTTT	CASSLGTGKTEAFF
NA	TRBV4-1	TRBJ1-1	NA	15	TGCGCCAGCAGCCAAGATATCACAGACAACACTGAAGCTTTCTTT	CASSQDITDNTEAFF
NA	TRBV19	TRBJ1-4	TRBD1	16	TGTGCCAGTAGCTCCGGGACAGGGAACCCGGGTGAAAAACTGTTTTTT	CASSSGTGNPGEKLFF
NA	TRBV5-1	TRBJ2-3	TRBD2	16	TGCGCCAGCAGCAAAGCCCTAGCGGGGGGCGCAGATACGCAGTATTTT	CASSKALAGGADTQYF
NA	TRBV4-1	TRBJ1-2	NA	16	TGCGCCAGCAGCCAGGACAGAAGACAAACTAACTATGGCTACACCTTC	CASSQDRRQTNYGYTF
NA	TRBV9	TRBJ2-3	NA	13	TGTGCCAGCAGCGTGGGAGGCACAGATACGCAGTATTTT	CASSVGGTDTQYF
NA	TRBV21-1	TRBJ2-7	NA	19	TGTGCCAGCAGCAATCAGGCGGGCCGGACTAGCGGGAGTGGTTGCGAGCAGTACTTC	CASSNQAGRTSGSGCEQYF
NA	TRBV5-8	TRBJ1-5	TRBD1	15	TGTGCCAGCAGCTTCTGGACAGGGAGCAATCAGCCCCAGCATTTT	CASSFWTGSNQPQHF
once	TRBV7-3	TRBJ2-1	TRBD2	17	TGTGCCAGCAGTTCTACTAGCGGGGGGGCCTTGGCAAATGAGCAGTTCTTC	CASSSTSGGALANEQFF
NA	TRBV7-3	TRBJ1-2	NA	14	TGTGCCAGCAGCTTAACTCCAGGGGCCTATGGCTACACCTTC	CASSLTPGAYGYTF
once	TRBV18	TRBJ1-2	TRBD1	15	TGTGCCAGCTCACAAACGACAGGGTCGAACTATGGCTACACCTTC	CASSQTTGSNYGYTF
NA	TRBV19	TRBJ2-2	NA	15	TGTGCCAGTAGTACTAGAGGAAGGGGCACCGGGGAGCTGTTTTTT	CASSTRGRGTGELFF
NA	TRBV2	TRBJ1-3	TRBD1	20	TGTGCCAGCTCAAGAACCCGCCCGATTCAGGGGGACACCTCTGGAAACACCATATATTTT	CASSRTRPIQGDTSGNTIYF
NA	TRBV10-3	TRBJ1-3	NA	15	TGTGCCATCAGAGACCCTCAGGGTTCTGGAAACACCATATATTTT	CAIRDPQGSGNTIYF
NA	TRBV19	TRBJ2-5	TRBD1	13	TGTGCCAGTAGACCCAACAGGGGAGAGACCCAGTACTTC	CASRPNRGETQYF
NA	TRBV7-9	TRBJ2-3	TRBD2	19	TGTGCCAGCAGCTCGACCGGGACTAGCGGGGGGGCCCCCACAGATACGCAGTATTTT	CASSSTGTSGGAPTDTQYF
NA	TRBV29-1	TRBJ1-3	NA	12	TGCAGCGTCGCGGCAAGCGGAAACACCATATATTTT	CSVAASGNTIYF
NA	TRBV19	TRBJ1-5	NA	16	TGTGCCAGTACCCCCCTTGCGGATTATAGCAATCAGCCCCAGCATTTT	CASTPLADYSNQPQHF
NA	TRBV2	TRBJ2-7	TRBD1	14	TGTGCCAGCAGGCGGACAGGGGGATCCTACGAGCAGTACTTC	CASRRTGGSYEQYF
once	TRBV5-4	TRBJ1-1	NA	16	TGTGCCAGCAGCCTGGGCACAGGGAGATTGAACACTGAAGCTTTCTTT	CASSLGTGRLNTEAFF
NA	TRBV10-3	TRBJ2-3	NA	16	TGTGCCATCACCCCCTCGGCGGGCGCCCTCACAGATACGCAGTATTTT	CAITPSAGALTDTQYF
NA	TRBV6-1	TRBJ1-5	NA	15	TGTGCCAGCAGTGACAGGTGGGGAGTCGATCAGCCCCAGCATTTT	CASSDRWGVDQPQHF
NA	TRBV19	TRBJ2-3	NA	13	TGTGCCAGTAGGGGAGAGGCGCCTGATACGCAGTATTTT	CASRGEAPDTQYF
NA	TRBV7-2	TRBJ2-7	TRBD2	14	TGTGCCAGCAGCTTAGGGGGAGGGCATTACGAGCAGTACTTC	CASSLGGGHYEQYF
NA	TRBV4-3	TRBJ2-1	NA	13	TGCGCCAGCAGCCAAGGGACAGAGAATGAGCAGTTCTTC	CASSQGTENEQFF
NA	TRBV9	TRBJ2-6	TRBD1	19	TGTGCCAGCAGCGGGAGATGGGGGACAGGGAGGACTGGGGCCAACGTCCTGACTTTC	CASSGRWGTGRTGANVLTF
NA	TRBV7-2	TRBJ1-1	NA	14	TGTGCCAGCACCAGGACGGGGGTGAACACTGAAGCTTTCTTT	CASTRTGVNTEAFF
few	TRBV6-5	TRBJ2-1	NA	15	TGTGCCAGCAGTACACCGGGAGCCACCCGGAATGAGCAGTTCTTC	CASSTPGATRNEQFF